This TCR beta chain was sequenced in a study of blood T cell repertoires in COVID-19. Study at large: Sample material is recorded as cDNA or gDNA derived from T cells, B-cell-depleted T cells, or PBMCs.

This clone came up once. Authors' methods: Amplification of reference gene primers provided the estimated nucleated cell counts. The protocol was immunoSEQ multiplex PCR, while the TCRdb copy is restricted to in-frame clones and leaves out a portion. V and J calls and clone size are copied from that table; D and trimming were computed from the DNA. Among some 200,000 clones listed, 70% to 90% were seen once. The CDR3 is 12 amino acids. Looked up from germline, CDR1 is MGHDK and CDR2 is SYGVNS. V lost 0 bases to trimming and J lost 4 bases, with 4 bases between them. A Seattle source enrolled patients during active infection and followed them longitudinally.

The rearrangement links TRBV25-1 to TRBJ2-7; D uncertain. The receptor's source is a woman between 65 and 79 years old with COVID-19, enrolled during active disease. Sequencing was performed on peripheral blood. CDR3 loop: CASSEYTYEQYF. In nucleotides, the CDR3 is TGTGCCAGCAGTGAATACACATACGAGCAGTACTTC.